The 24 T cell receptor beta chains reported below all come from one sample, sequenced in a study of control samples from healthy donors and cancer patients. Profiled with immunoSEQ multiplex PCR; TCRdb holds only in-frame clones, not every one. This repertoire shows 350,000 to 450,000 clones, more than 80% found once; its top ten account for more than 6%. The sample consisted of PBMCs. These receptors came from a middle-aged man with head and neck cancer.

The rearrangement uses TRBV7-2 and TRBJ2-1; TRBD1 might be the D (8 bases). CDR1 and CDR2 from the germline V gene are SGHTA and FQGNSA. The CDR3 consists of 15 residues. Between the trimmed V and J ends, which lost 1 base and 8 bases, there was a span of 15 bases. For the CDR3, the DNA is TGTGCCAGCAGCTTAGAAACAGGGGGGGCTTATGAGCAGTTCTTC. Amino acid sequence: CASSLETGGAYEQFF.

V and J are TRBV28 and TRBJ1-2; a possible D gene is TRBD1 (5 bases). V lost 7 bases and J lost 7, with 13 bases in between. CDR1 and CDR2 (germline): MDHEN, SYDVKM. CDR3 length: 12 amino acids. The CDR3, as DNA: TGTGCCAGCACCCTGGGGGGTAGTGGCTACACCTTC. This codes for CASTLGGSGYTF.

V and J are TRBV7-2 and TRBJ2-5; the D gene is possibly TRBD1 (6 bases). The CDR3 spans 15 residues. CDR1 is SGHTA and CDR2 is FQGNSA in the germline V gene. V was pared by 5 bases and J by 5 bases, with 18 bases between. The CDR3 here is CASSKQGQPKETQYF. As DNA, the CDR3 is TGTGCCAGCAGCAAACAAGGACAGCCGAAGGAGACCCAGTACTTC.

This chain links TRBV6-6 with TRBJ2-3; D might be TRBD2 (6 bases). Germline V lookup: CDR1 MNHNY, CDR2 SVGAGI (reference sequence). The CDR3 is 15 amino acids. V shed 1 base and J shed 6 bases, with 14 bases lying between them. The CDR3: CASSYYQPSADTQYF. In DNA, the CDR3 is TGTGCCAGCAGTTACTACCAACCTAGCGCGGATACGCAGTATTTT.

The chain combines TRBV12-5 with TRBJ2-1; D not resolved. Germline CDR1 is LGHNT and CDR2 is FRNRAP. This CDR3 spans 13 amino acids. V gave up 4 bases and J gave up 4 bases, with 8 bases separating them. The CDR3 sequence is CASGSARYNEQFF. The CDR3 coding sequence is TGTGCTAGTGGTTCCGCTAGGTACAATGAGCAGTTCTTC.

The rearrangement joins TRBV5-4 to TRBJ2-1; D uncertain. The V gene lost 0 bases and the J gene lost 4 bases, with 5 bases spanning the gap. The length of the CDR3 is 13 residues. Germline V gives CDR1 SGHNT, CDR2 YYREEE (reference sequence). The CDR3 sequence: CASSLVRYNEQFF. The CDR3 nucleotides read TGTGCCAGCAGCTTGGTTAGGTACAATGAGCAGTTCTTC.

V and J are TRBV29-1 and TRBJ2-7; D could derive from TRBD1 or TRBD2 (5 bases each). The V and J ends lost 1 base and 7 bases respectively, with 11 bases between them. In germline, CDR1 is SQVTM, CDR2 ANQGSEA. CDR3 length: 12 amino acids. Here the CDR3 DNA reads TGCAGCGTTGAAGGTGGGGCGGGTGAGCAGTACTTC. Translating it yields CSVEGGAGEQYF.

V usage is TRBV28 and J usage is TRBJ2-7, with 11 bases aligning to TRBD2. Germline V CDR1 and CDR2: MDHEN, SYDVKM. This CDR3 has 15 amino acids. The V gene end was trimmed by 3 bases and the J gene end by 4 bases; junction bases not matched to a gene: 5. CDR3 DNA: TGTGCCAGCAGTTTCGCTAGCGGGAGGCAGTACGAGCAGTACTTC. Protein product: CASSFASGRQYEQYF. Supplemented by reference TRBV28 and TRBJ2-7, the full variable domain reads DVKVTQSSRYLVKRTGEKVFLECVQDMDHENMFWYRQDPGLGLRLIYFSYDVKMKEKGDIPEGYSVSREKKERFSLILESASTNQTSMYLCASSFASGRQYEQYFGPGTRLTVT.

The CDR3 here is CASSQPGEGEKLFF. The CDR3 nucleotides are TGTGCCAGCAGTCAGCCGGGGGAGGGTGAAAAACTGTTTTTT. This chain links TRBV28 with TRBJ1-4; D is perhaps TRBD1 (5 bases). The V gene's germline CDR1 is MDHEN and CDR2 SYDVKM. The CDR3 has 14 residues. V dropped 5 bases and J dropped 7 bases, with 14 bases sitting between them.

This sequence joins TRBV3-1 (or the pseudogene TRBV3-2) and TRBJ2-1; perhaps TRBD1 as D (5 bases). Between the trimmed V and J ends, which lost 1 base and 1 base, there was a span of 8 bases. The CDR3 consists of 15 residues. The germline V gene has CDR1 LGHDT and CDR2 YNNKEL (reference sequence). In DNA form, the CDR3 reads TGTGCCAGCAGCCAAGGCCCAGGGTCCTACAATGAGCAGTTCTTC. Its translation is CASSQGPGSYNEQFF.

The chain couples TRBV10-3 to TRBJ1-4; D might be TRBD1 (6 bases). With 6 bases removed from V and 5 bases from J, the gap between germline ends came to 19 bases. This CDR3 is built from 16 residues. Per the germline V gene, CDR1 is ENHRY and CDR2 is SYGVKD. The CDR3 reads CAISAGTGNRNEKLFF. DNA for the CDR3: TGTGCCATCAGCGCCGGCACAGGGAATAGGAATGAAAAACTGTTTTTT.

V gene TRBV29-1 combines with J gene TRBJ2-3; 9 bases fit TRBD2. The CDR3 totals 16 residues. V shed 1 base and J 0 bases; nucleotides not matched to a gene: 5. CDR1 and CDR2 (germline): SQVTM, ANQGSEA. The CDR3 loop is CSVEGGRDISTDTQYF. The CDR3 DNA sequence: TGCAGCGTTGAAGGCGGGAGGGATATCAGCACAGATACGCAGTATTTT.

The J gene is TRBJ1-1, the V gene TRBV6-2 or TRBV6-3; no firm D call. V was trimmed by 2 bases and J by 6 bases, leaving 19 bases between them. Germline-derived CDR1 and CDR2 are MNHEY and SVGEGT. The CDR3 loop spans 16 amino acids. The chain's CDR3 is CASSYPPNWALAEAFF. CDR3 nucleotide sequence: TGTGCCAGCAGTTACCCCCCGAATTGGGCCCTCGCTGAAGCTTTCTTT.

The chain uses TRBV5-1 and TRBJ1-6, with D possibly being TRBD1 (6 bases). The V and J ends lost 0 bases and 0 bases respectively, with 10 bases between them. This CDR3 is built from 17 residues. Germline-derived CDR1 and CDR2 are SGHRS and YFSETQ. CDR3 DNA sequence: TGCGCCAGCAGCTTGGGGCAGGACAGCTCCTATAATTCACCCCTCCACTTT. Its translation is CASSLGQDSSYNSPLHF.

J is TRBJ2-2 and V is TRBV28; D not resolved. V dropped 2 bases and J dropped 6 bases, with 4 bases sitting between them. Germline CDR1 reads MDHEN; CDR2 reads SYDVKM. This CDR3 comprises 12 residues. The CDR3 here is CASSLLPGELFF. The CDR3 DNA reads as TGTGCCAGCAGTTTACTTCCCGGGGAGCTGTTTTTT.

The chain recombines TRBV6-5 with TRBJ1-1; the D is unclear. The V and J ends lost 6 bases and 0 bases respectively, with 8 bases between them. The CDR3 sequence is 13 residues long. Germline CDR1 and CDR2: MNHEY and SVGAGI. CDR3 protein: CASSQRMNTEAFF. DNA of the CDR3: TGTGCCAGCAGCCAGCGGATGAACACTGAAGCTTTCTTT.

The genes are TRBV30 and TRBJ2-1, with D unclear. The CDR3 consists of 15 residues. Trimming took off 0 bases at V and 4 bases at J, with 13 bases between the two ends. Per the germline V gene, CDR1 is GTSNPN and CDR2 is SVGIG (reference sequence). The CDR3 spells CAWSVGQQVYNEQFF. The DNA of the CDR3 is TGTGCCTGGAGTGTCGGCCAGCAGGTTTACAATGAGCAGTTCTTC.

CDR3 amino acids: CASSEEGQGGTYEQYF. As DNA, the CDR3 is TGCGCCAGCAGTGAGGAAGGCCAGGGGGGTACGTACGAGCAGTACTTC. V usage is TRBV10-1 and J usage is TRBJ2-7, with D maybe TRBD1 (7 bases). This CDR3 spans 16 amino acids. In germline, CDR1 is WNHNN, CDR2 SYGVQD (reference sequence). V lost 2 bases to trimming and J lost 4 bases, with 18 bases between them.

The chain is built from TRBV19 and TRBJ2-1; the D is unclear. Germline V gene sequence: CDR1 LNHDA, CDR2 SQIVND (reference sequence). The CDR3 runs to 13 residues. Trimming shortened V by 10 bases and J by 5 bases, and 15 bases separated the two germline ends. As DNA, the CDR3 is TGTGCCACCAAAATGGACCAACACAATGAGCAGTTCTTC. This sequence encodes CATKMDQHNEQFF.

The chain couples TRBV3-1 (or the pseudogene TRBV3-2) to TRBJ2-3; D might be TRBD1 (5 bases). The CDR3 runs 15 residues. V dropped 0 bases and J dropped 2 bases, with 9 bases sitting between them. Germline CDR1 is LGHDT and CDR2 is YNNKEL (reference sequence). The CDR3 sequence: CASSQDPGITDTQYF. The CDR3 DNA reads TGTGCCAGCAGCCAAGATCCAGGGATCACAGATACGCAGTATTTT.

This rearrangement joins TRBV9 to TRBJ2-2; TRBD2 is a possible D gene (5 bases). With 0 bases removed from V and 4 bases from J, the gap between germline ends came to 16 bases. Germline values: CDR1 SGDLS, CDR2 YYNGEE. This CDR3 spans 17 amino acids. The CDR3 loop is CASSVAPRELSTGELFF. The DNA for the CDR3 is TGTGCCAGCAGCGTAGCTCCGAGGGAGTTGAGCACCGGGGAGCTGTTTTTT.

The chain combines TRBV7-9 with TRBJ1-6, with D perhaps matching TRBD1 (5 bases). From germline, CDR1 is SEHNR and CDR2 FQNEAQ (reference sequence). The CDR3 sequence is 16 residues long. Trimming pared 4 bases from V and 5 bases from J, leaving 15 bases between. This CDR3 is CASSSPGIRNNSPLHF. CDR3 DNA sequence: TGTGCCAGCAGCTCCCCAGGGATTCGGAATAATTCACCCCTCCACTTT.

This chain uses TRBV28 with TRBJ1-5, with 8 bases identical to TRBD1. In germline, CDR1 is MDHEN, CDR2 SYDVKM. After removal of 6 bases from V and 0 bases from J, the junction contained 10 bases not matched to a gene. This CDR3 has 17 amino acids. The CDR3 sequence: CASRDRDRFLSNQPQHF. CDR3 nucleotide sequence: TGTGCCAGCAGAGACCGGGACAGGTTCCTTAGCAATCAGCCCCAGCATTTT.

The chain carries TRBV12-3 or TRBV12-4 and TRBJ2-7, with D unresolved. V lost 0 bases and J lost 3, with 6 bases in between. The CDR3 is 13 residues long. The CDR3 region is CASSLAVRYEQYF. Here the CDR3 DNA reads TGTGCCAGCAGTTTAGCGGTCCGCTACGAGCAGTACTTC.